A selection of T cell receptor beta chains follows, all from one sample in a study of T cell responses to AZD1222 COVID-19 vaccine. Sequencing was performed with immunoSEQ multiplex PCR; in TCRdb, only in-frame clones are kept and a portion is missing. The sample contains some 150,000 clones, approximately 94% of which appear only once. The sequenced sample was peripheral blood, obtained on day 0 of AZD1222 vaccination. The receptors originated from an adult in good health. Both conserved end residues are part of each CDR3. D genes are given only for firm matches. Clone size, where shown, is once, few, many, or a class for clones that have expanded.

v_gene	d_gene	abundance	j_gene	CDR3nt	CDR3aa
TRBV3-1/TRBV3-2	-	once	TRBJ1-4	TGTGCCAGCAGCCAGGGTTGGGGGGTGGCTAATGAAAAACTGTTTTTT	CASSQGWGVANEKLFF
TRBV6-5	-	-	TRBJ2-3	TGTGCCAGCAGTTACTCATTCTGGACTGGCGGGGATACGCAGTATTTT	CASSYSFWTGGDTQYF
TRBV7-3	-	-	TRBJ2-1	TGTGCCAGCAGCTCGGTCTGGACTAAATTCAATGAGCAGTTCTTC	CASSSVWTKFNEQFF
TRBV7-3	-	once	TRBJ2-3	TGTGCCAGCAGCTTAGCTGGCGGGAGCACAGATACGCAGTATTTT	CASSLAGGSTDTQYF
TRBV19	-	-	TRBJ1-1	TGTGCCAGTAGTATCGGGACAAGGGGTATGAACACTGAAGCTTTCTTT	CASSIGTRGMNTEAFF
TRBV3-1/TRBV3-2	-	-	TRBJ1-2	TGTGCCAGCAGCCCGAATCGACAAGGAGGGTATAGAGGTCAAACGAGGGGCTACACCTTC	CASSPNRQGGYRGQTRGYTF
TRBV28	-	-	TRBJ1-1	TGTGCCAGCAGTCCCCGGGGGGACCCGCTGAACACTGAAGCTTTCTTT	CASSPRGDPLNTEAFF
TRBV19	-	-	TRBJ2-2	TGTGCCAGTAACGGAGGGGCGTCTGCCACCGGGGAGCTGTTTTTT	CASNGGASATGELFF
TRBV30	-	-	TRBJ1-1	TGTGCCTGGAGTTCCTCCCGCTCTGAAGCTTTCTTT	CAWSSSRSEAFF
TRBV7-2	-	-	TRBJ1-2	TGTGCCAGCAGCTTAGGGAGGGATTACTATGGCTACACCTTC	CASSLGRDYYGYTF
TRBV7-9	-	once	TRBJ1-1	TGTGCCAGCAGCGAAGGGATTGCTGAAGCTTTCTTT	CASSEGIAEAFF
TRBV20-1	-	-	TRBJ1-2	TGCAGTGCCAGCTCCCTCTTCGGCTACACCTTC	CSASSLFGYTF
TRBV3-1/TRBV3-2	-	-	TRBJ1-6	TGTGCCAGCAGCCTCATTGCTGGGACCGCTTCTGGAGCCCTCCACTTT	CASSLIAGTASGALHF
TRBV29-1	-	-	TRBJ1-1	TGCAGCGCCGCCGCCGGGGGCGCTGAAGCTTTCTTT	CSAAAGGAEAFF
TRBV10-3	TRBD1	-	TRBJ1-1	TGTGCCATCAGTGTATCTAAGGGGACAGCCGAAGCTTTCTTT	CAISVSKGTAEAFF
TRBV7-9	-	-	TRBJ1-3	TGTGCCAGCAGCCCCCGGGATAGCTCTGGAAACACCATATATTTT	CASSPRDSSGNTIYF
TRBV3-1/TRBV3-2	-	-	TRBJ1-3	TGTGCCAGCAGCCTGGGGGCTGCTTCGGGAAACACCATATATTTT	CASSLGAASGNTIYF
TRBV5-6	-	-	TRBJ1-6	TGTGCCAGCAGCAGGGGCACGTACTCCAATTCACCCCTCCACTTT	CASSRGTYSNSPLHF
TRBV29-1	TRBD2	-	TRBJ2-5	TGCAGCGCCCTGGGGGGGGGAGAGACCCAGTACTTC	CSALGGGETQYF
TRBV3-1/TRBV3-2	TRBD1	-	TRBJ1-2	TGTGCCAGCAGCCAAGTAACAGGGGTCGGCTATGGCTACACCTTC	CASSQVTGVGYGYTF
TRBV6-5	TRBD1	-	TRBJ2-5	TGTGCCAGCAGGATAAAGTGGACAGGGGTGGAGACCCAGTACTTC	CASRIKWTGVETQYF
TRBV4-1	-	-	TRBJ1-1	TGCGCCAGCAGCCAGCGTCCCGGGACTACGAACACTGAAGCTTTCTTT	CASSQRPGTTNTEAFF
TRBV7-6	TRBD1	-	TRBJ2-5	TGTGCCAGCAGCCGCGTAATCACAGGGGGTGCGCAAGAGACCCAGTACTTC	CASSRVITGGAQETQYF
TRBV18	TRBD2	-	TRBJ2-2	TGTGCCAGCTCACCACCTCCGGGACTAGTTACCACCGGGGAGCTGTTTTTT	CASSPPPGLVTTGELFF
TRBV7-8	TRBD2	-	TRBJ2-1	TGTGCCAGCAGCTTAGTGGGACTAGCGGGTAGGAATGAGCAGTTCTTC	CASSLVGLAGRNEQFF
TRBV2	-	-	TRBJ1-5	TGTGCCAGCAATCCCGACGGTCAGGACCAGCCCCAGCATTTT	CASNPDGQDQPQHF
TRBV3-1/TRBV3-2	-	-	TRBJ1-4	TGTGCCAGCAGCCACAGACGGCCAGGAGATGAAAAACTGTTTTTT	CASSHRRPGDEKLFF
TRBV7-3	-	-	TRBJ1-2	TGTGCCAGCAGCTTAACGCGGGAAGAGGGCTACACCTTC	CASSLTREEGYTF
TRBV3-1/TRBV3-2	-	-	TRBJ1-2	TGTGCCAGCAGCCAAGGCCCGGGACGGAATAACTATGGCTACACCTTC	CASSQGPGRNNYGYTF
TRBV4-1	TRBD1	-	TRBJ1-5	TGCGCCAGCAGCCGCAGGGACAGGGGATTTAGCAATCAGCCCCAGCATTTT	CASSRRDRGFSNQPQHF
TRBV29-1	TRBD1	-	TRBJ1-3	TGCAGCGTGACCGGGACAGGGGGAACTGGAAACACCATATATTTT	CSVTGTGGTGNTIYF
TRBV20-1	-	-	TRBJ2-1	TGCAGTGCTAGCGGCCCAGACTCGCAGTTCTTC	CSASGPDSQFF
TRBV5-1	TRBD1	-	TRBJ1-2	TGCGCCAGCAGCTCTCCTGGGACAGGGGTATGGGGCTACACCTTC	CASSSPGTGVWGYTF
TRBV4-1	TRBD2	-	TRBJ2-2	TGCGCCAGCAGCCAAGATCCGGGGGGCACCGGGGAGCTGTTTTTT	CASSQDPGGTGELFF
TRBV7-9	-	-	TRBJ2-1	TGTGCCAGCAGCTTACTCCTTCCTGAGCAGTTCTTC	CASSLLLPEQFF
TRBV7-2	-	-	TRBJ2-1	TGTGCCAGCAGCCGGCGTACCTACAATGAGCAGTTCTTC	CASSRRTYNEQFF
TRBV11-2	TRBD1	-	TRBJ1-5	TGTGCCAGCAGCCCCGACAGGGCGCAACCCCAGCATTTT	CASSPDRAQPQHF
TRBV7-8	-	-	TRBJ1-2	TGTGCCAGCAGCTTTACGGGGGGCGCGGTGGGCTACACCTTC	CASSFTGGAVGYTF
TRBV6-5	-	-	TRBJ1-5	TGTGCCAGCAGTTACAGCGGGAATAGCAATCAGCCCCAGCATTTT	CASSYSGNSNQPQHF
TRBV28	TRBD1	-	TRBJ1-6	TGTGCCAGCAGTTTAGGGTGGCGGACAGGGGTGAGCTCCTATAATTCACCCCTCCACTTT	CASSLGWRTGVSSYNSPLHF
TRBV24-1	-	-	TRBJ1-1	TGTGCCACCAGTGATGGGTTCGGAGCTTTCTTT	CATSDGFGAFF
TRBV10-3	-	-	TRBJ2-1	TGTGCCATCAGCCATACAGGGCAGGATGAGCAGTTCTTC	CAISHTGQDEQFF
TRBV28	-	-	TRBJ2-4	TGTGCCTGTCGGGGCGGGGCCTTAGCCAAAAACATTCAGTACTTC	CACRGGALAKNIQYF
TRBV5-5	-	-	TRBJ2-5	TGTGCCAGCAGCTCGGGCCAACAAGAGACCCAGTACTTC	CASSSGQQETQYF
TRBV5-6	-	-	TRBJ1-3	TGTGCCAGCAGCATATCCGACAGGTGGTCTACAAACACCATATATTTT	CASSISDRWSTNTIYF